Shown below are 3 T cell receptor beta chains from a single sample sequenced in a study of blood T cell repertoires in COVID-19. Using immunoSEQ multiplex PCR, the repertoire was profiled, and TCRdb retains in-frame clones only, with some absent. The data show 55,000 to 70,000 clones, 86% seen once. The sequenced sample consisted of peripheral blood. All receptors come from a man aged 50 to 59 with acute or convalescent COVID-19.

Notes on this clone: Mismatch with germline at one junction end may stem from a read error. J is TRBJ2-3 and V is TRBV5-1, with 12 positions matching TRBD2. CDR1 and CDR2 from the germline V gene are SGHRS and YFSETQ. There are 19 residues in the CDR3. CDR3 in amino acids: CDSRGRTSGTLSRTDTQYF. CDR3 nucleotide sequence: TGCGACAGCAGAGGGCGGACTAGCGGGACTTTATCCCGCACAGATACGCAGTATTTT.

The genes are TRBV19 and TRBJ2-2; 7 bases fit TRBD1. The length of the CDR3 is 13 residues. Germline values: CDR1 LNHDA, CDR2 SQIVND (reference sequence). V was pared by 3 bases and J by 6 bases, with 1 base of the junction left unmatched. This CDR3 reads CASSMQGAGELFF. In nucleotides, the CDR3 is TGTGCCAGTAGTATGCAGGGGGCCGGGGAGCTGTTTTTT.

The gene calls are TRBV5-1 and TRBJ2-5; TRBD2 agrees at 7 bases. Germline CDR1 reads SGHRS; CDR2 reads YFSETQ. Trimming at V came to 3 bases and at J to 5 bases, leaving 7 bases not matched to a gene. The CDR3 runs to 14 residues. This chain's CDR3 is CASSYPTSLETQYF. CDR3 nucleotide sequence: TGCGCCAGCAGCTACCCGACTAGCTTGGAGACCCAGTACTTC.